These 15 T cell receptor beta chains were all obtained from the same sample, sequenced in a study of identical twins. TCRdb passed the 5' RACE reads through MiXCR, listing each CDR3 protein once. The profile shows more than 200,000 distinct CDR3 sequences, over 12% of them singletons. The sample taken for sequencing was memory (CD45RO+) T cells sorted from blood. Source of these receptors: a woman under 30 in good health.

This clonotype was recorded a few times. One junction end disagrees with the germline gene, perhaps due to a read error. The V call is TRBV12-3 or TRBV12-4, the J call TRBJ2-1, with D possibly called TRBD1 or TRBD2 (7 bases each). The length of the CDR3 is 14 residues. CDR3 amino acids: CASSIARGGNEQFF. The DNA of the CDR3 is TGTGCCAGCAGTATAGCCAGGGGGGGCAATGAGCAGTTCTTC.

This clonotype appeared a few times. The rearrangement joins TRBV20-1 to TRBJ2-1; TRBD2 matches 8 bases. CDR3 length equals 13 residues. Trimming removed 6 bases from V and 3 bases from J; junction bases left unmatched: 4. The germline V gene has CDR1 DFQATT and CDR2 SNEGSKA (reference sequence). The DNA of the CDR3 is TGCAGTGCCGAGGCGGGGGGCTACAATGAGCAGTTCTTC. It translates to CSAEAGGYNEQFF.

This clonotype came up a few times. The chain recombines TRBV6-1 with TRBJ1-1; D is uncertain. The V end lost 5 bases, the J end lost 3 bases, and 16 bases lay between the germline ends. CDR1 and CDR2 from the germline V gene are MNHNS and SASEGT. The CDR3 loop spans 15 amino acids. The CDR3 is CASSTNRVRYTEAFF. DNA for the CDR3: TGTGCCAGCAGTACGAATAGGGTTAGGTACACTGAAGCTTTCTTT.

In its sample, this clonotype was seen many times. CDR3 amino acids: CASGPTSTDTQYF. Here the CDR3 DNA reads TGTGCCAGCGGCCCTACTAGCACAGATACGCAGTATTTT. V gene TRBV3-1 combines with J gene TRBJ2-3, with no clear D. The CDR3 spans 13 residues. Germline values: CDR1 LGHDT, CDR2 YNNKEL (reference sequence). Trimming took 8 bases from V and 0 from J, leaving 9 bases between them.

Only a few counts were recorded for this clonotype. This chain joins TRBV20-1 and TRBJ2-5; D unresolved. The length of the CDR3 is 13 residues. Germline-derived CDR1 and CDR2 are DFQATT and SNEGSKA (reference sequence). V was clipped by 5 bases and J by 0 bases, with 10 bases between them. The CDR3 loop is CSAPDPNQETQYF. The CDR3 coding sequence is TGCAGTGCTCCTGACCCCAACCAAGAGACCCAGTACTTC.

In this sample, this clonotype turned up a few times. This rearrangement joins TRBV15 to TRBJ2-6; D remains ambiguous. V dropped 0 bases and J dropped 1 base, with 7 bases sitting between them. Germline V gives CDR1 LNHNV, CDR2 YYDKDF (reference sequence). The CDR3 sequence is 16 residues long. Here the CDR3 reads CATSRDQTSGANVLTF. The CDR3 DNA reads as TGTGCCACCAGCAGAGACCAAACGTCTGGGGCCAACGTCCTGACTTTC.

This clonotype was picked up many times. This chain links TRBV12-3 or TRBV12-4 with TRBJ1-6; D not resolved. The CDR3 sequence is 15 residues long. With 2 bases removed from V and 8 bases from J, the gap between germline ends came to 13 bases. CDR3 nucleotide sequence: TGTGCCAGCAGTTTATTTCGGAGCCGGGATTCACCCCTCCACTTT. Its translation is CASSLFRSRDSPLHF.

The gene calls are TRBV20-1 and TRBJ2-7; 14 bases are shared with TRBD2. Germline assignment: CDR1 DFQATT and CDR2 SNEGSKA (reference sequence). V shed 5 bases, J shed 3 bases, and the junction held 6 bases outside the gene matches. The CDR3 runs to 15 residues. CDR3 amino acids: CSALRTSGGLYEQYF. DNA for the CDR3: TGCAGTGCTTTACGGACTAGCGGGGGGCTCTACGAGCAGTACTTC.

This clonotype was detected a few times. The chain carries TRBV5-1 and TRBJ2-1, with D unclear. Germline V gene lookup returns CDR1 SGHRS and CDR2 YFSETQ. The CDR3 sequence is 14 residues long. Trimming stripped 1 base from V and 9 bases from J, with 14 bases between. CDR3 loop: CASSLKGSLSEQFF. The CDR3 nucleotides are TGCGCCAGCAGCTTGAAGGGATCGCTAAGTGAGCAGTTCTTC.

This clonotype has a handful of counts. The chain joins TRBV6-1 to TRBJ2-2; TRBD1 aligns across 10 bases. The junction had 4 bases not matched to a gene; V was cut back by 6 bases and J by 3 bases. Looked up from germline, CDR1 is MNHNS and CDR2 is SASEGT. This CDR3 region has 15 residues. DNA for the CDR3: TGTGCCAGCAGAGCCGGGACAGGGGACACCGGGGAGCTGTTTTTT. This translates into CASRAGTGDTGELFF.

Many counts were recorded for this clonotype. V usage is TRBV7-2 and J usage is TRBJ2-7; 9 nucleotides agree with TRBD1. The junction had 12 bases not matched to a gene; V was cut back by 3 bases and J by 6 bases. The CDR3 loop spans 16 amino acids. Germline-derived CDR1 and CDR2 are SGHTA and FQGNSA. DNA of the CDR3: TGTGCCAGCAGCTTGGCTCCCCGGGACAGGGTCGGCGAGCAGTACTTC. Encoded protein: CASSLAPRDRVGEQYF.

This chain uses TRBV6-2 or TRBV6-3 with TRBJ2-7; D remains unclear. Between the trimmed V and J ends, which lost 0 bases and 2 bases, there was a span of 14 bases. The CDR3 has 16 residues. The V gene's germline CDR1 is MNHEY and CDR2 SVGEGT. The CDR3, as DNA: TGTGCCAGCAGTTACTCGATGACGACCCCGACCTACGAGCAGTACTTC. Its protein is CASSYSMTTPTYEQYF.

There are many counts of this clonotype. The CDR3 nucleotides read TGTGCCAGCAGTTACCGCGGATACTACGAGCAGTACTTC. Encoded protein: CASSYRGYYEQYF. This chain links TRBV6-5 with TRBJ2-7; no clear D. The CDR3 is made up of 13 amino acids. Between the trimmed V and J ends, which lost 2 bases and 3 bases, there was a span of 8 bases. Germline CDR1 MNHEY, CDR2 SVGAGI.

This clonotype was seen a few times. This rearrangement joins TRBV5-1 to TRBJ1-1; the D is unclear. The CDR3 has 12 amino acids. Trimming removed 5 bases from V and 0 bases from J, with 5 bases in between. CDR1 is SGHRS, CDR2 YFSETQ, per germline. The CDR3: CASSTMNTEAFF. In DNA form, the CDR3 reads TGCGCCAGCAGTACCATGAACACTGAAGCTTTCTTT.

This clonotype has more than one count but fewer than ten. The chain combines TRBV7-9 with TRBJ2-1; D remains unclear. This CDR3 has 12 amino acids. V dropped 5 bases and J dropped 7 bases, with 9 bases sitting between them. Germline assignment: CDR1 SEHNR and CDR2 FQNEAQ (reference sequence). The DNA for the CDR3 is TGTGCCAGCAGCCGTCCGGTGAATGAGCAGTTCTTC. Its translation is CASSRPVNEQFF. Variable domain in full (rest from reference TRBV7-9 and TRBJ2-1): DTGVSQNPRHKITKRGQNVTFRCDPISEHNRLYWYRQTLGQGPEFLTYFQNEAQLEKSRLLSDRFSAERPKGSFSTLEIQRTEQGDSAMYLCASSRPVNEQFFGPGTRLTVL.